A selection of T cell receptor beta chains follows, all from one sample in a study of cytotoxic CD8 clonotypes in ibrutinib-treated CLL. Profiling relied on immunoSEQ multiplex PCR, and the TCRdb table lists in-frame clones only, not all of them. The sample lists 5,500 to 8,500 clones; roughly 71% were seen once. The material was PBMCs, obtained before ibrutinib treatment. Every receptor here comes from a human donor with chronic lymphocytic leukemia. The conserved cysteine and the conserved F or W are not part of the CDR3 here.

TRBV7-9	ASSPGVASTDTQY
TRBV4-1	ASSGAGTANTGELF
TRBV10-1	ASSEAAVTDTQY
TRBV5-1	ASSFLSGTGVNYGYT
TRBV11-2	ASSLGGARQY
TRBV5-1	ASSLSGGTEKLF
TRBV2	ASSQDPMGYGYT
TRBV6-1	ASSQDPSGSGGELF
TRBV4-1	ASRPWGAQTEAF
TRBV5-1	ASSSETGRNGELF
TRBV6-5	ASSYSEGASYEQY
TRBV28	ASLGNTIY
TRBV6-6	ASSYRGDEQY
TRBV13	ASSLVDGFDYGYT
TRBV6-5	ASSYVEGAYEQY
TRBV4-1	ASSQDNGQGGHEQF
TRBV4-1	ASSQDRRGTEQY
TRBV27	ASRHPGEKLF
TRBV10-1	ASSTSGGYEQY
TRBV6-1	ASSLTGTHTEAF